Shown below are 5 T cell receptor beta chains from a single sample sequenced in a study of cytomegalovirus exposure and HLA in healthy donors. 13 Jbeta primers and 60 Vbeta primers were used for the PCR. TCRdb's copy holds only in-frame clones and misses some; the assay was immunoSEQ multiplex PCR. Of some 100,000 clones detected, around 75% appear once; the ten largest clones hold about 14%. The material sequenced was PBMCs. The receptor set was obtained from a male donor in good health and CMV-seropositive.

The genes are TRBV30 and TRBJ1-1; D not certain. Germline-derived CDR1 and CDR2 are GTSNPN and SVGIG (reference sequence). The CDR3 length is 16 residues. V lost 5 bases and J 10 bases, leaving 29 bases between the germline ends. CDR3 in DNA: TGTGCCTGGTCTTTTGGGGATACAGCGGGTTCCTGCGGAGCTTTCTTT. This gives the protein CAWSFGDTAGSCGAFF.

The J gene is TRBJ1-2, the V gene TRBV19; 8 nucleotides line up with TRBD1. Unmatched junction bases numbered 7, after V lost 5 bases and J lost 2 bases. This CDR3 region has 15 residues. The germline CDR1 and CDR2 sequences are LNHDA and SQIVND (reference sequence). In DNA form, the CDR3 reads TGTGCCAGTAGTCTCCGGGACAGGTTAAACTATGGCTACACCTTC. Encoded protein: CASSLRDRLNYGYTF.

The chain employs TRBV7-8 and TRBJ2-3; D is ambiguous. The CDR3 is made up of 13 amino acids. Germline V gene sequence: CDR1 SGHVS, CDR2 FQNEAQ. V dropped 5 bases and J dropped 0 bases, with 6 bases sitting between them. The CDR3 here is CASSVSSTDTQYF. DNA for the CDR3: TGTGCCAGCAGCGTATCTAGCACAGATACGCAGTATTTT.

CDR3 nucleotide sequence: TGTGCCTGGAGTCCCCGGGACAGGAGAAATCAGCCCCAGCATTTT. Protein product: CAWSPRDRRNQPQHF. The gene calls are TRBV30 and TRBJ1-5; 8 nucleotides match TRBD1. This CDR3 is 15 amino acids long. The V gene's germline CDR1 is GTSNPN and CDR2 SVGIG (reference sequence). J gave up 4 bases and V 2 bases, and 7 bases lay outside the gene matches.

This chain links TRBV19 with TRBJ2-1; D is possibly TRBD2 (7 bases). Trimming removed 3 bases from V and 9 bases from J, with 18 bases in between. In germline, CDR1 is LNHDA, CDR2 SQIVND (reference sequence). The CDR3 is 15 amino acids. This CDR3 is CASSMVGGLGREQFF. The CDR3 DNA follows: TGTGCCAGTAGTATGGTGGGGGGGCTTGGGCGTGAGCAGTTCTTC.